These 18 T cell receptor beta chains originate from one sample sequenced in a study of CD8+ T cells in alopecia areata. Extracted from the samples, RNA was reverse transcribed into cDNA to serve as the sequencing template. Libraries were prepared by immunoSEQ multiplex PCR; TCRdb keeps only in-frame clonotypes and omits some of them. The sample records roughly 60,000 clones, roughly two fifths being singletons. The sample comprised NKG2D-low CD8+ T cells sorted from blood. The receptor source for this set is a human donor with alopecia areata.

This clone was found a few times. The CDR3 DNA is TGTGCCAGCAGTGGAGCTAGTGGGTCCTACGAGCAGTACTTC. Protein product: CASSGASGSYEQYF. This chain uses TRBV9 with TRBJ2-7; no reliable D call. CDR1 SGDLS and CDR2 YYNGEE come from the germline V gene. The V and J ends lost 5 bases and 1 base respectively, with 13 bases between them. The CDR3 has 14 amino acids.

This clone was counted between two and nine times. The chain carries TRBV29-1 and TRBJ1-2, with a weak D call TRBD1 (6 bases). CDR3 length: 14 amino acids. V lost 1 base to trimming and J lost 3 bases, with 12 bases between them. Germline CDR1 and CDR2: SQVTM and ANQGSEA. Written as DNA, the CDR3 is TGCAGCGTTGAAGTAGGGGGGCCTCACTATGGCTACACCTTC. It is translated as CSVEVGGPHYGYTF.

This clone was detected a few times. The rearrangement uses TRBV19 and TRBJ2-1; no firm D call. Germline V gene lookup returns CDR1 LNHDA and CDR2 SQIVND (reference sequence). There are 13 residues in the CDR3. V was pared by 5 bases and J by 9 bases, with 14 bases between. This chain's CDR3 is CASSVGRASEQFF. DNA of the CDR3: TGTGCCAGTAGTGTGGGTCGGGCAAGTGAGCAGTTCTTC. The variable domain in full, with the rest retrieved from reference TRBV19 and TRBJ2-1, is DGGITQSPKYLFRKEGQNVTLSCEQNLNHDAMYWYRQDPGQGLRLIYYSQIVNDFQKGDIAEGYSVSREKKESFPLTVTSAQKNPTAFYLCASSVGRASEQFFGPGTRLTVL.

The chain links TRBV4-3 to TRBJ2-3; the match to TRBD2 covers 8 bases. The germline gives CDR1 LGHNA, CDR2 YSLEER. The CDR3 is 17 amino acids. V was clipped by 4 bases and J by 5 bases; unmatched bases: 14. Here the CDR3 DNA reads TGCGCCAGCAGCCCGAGGGAAAGCGGGGGCCGACTAGATACGCAGTATTTT. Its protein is CASSPRESGGRLDTQYF.

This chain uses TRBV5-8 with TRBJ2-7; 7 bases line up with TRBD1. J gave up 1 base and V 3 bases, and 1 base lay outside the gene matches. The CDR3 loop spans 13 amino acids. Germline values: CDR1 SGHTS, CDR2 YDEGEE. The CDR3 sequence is CASSWGQSYEQYF. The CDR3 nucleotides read TGTGCCAGCAGCTGGGGACAGTCCTACGAGCAGTACTTC.

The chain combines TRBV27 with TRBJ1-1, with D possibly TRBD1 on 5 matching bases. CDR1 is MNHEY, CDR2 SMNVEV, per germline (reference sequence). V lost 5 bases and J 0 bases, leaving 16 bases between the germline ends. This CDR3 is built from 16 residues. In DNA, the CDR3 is TGTGCCAGCAGTCCCCGACAGTCAGGCATGAACACTGAAGCTTTCTTT. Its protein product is CASSPRQSGMNTEAFF.

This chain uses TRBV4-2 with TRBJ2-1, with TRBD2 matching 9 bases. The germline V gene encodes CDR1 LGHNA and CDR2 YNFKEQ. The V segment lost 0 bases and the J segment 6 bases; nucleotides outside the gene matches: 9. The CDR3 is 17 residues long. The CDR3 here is CASSQDARAGGRNEQFF. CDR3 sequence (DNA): TGTGCCAGCAGCCAAGATGCGAGGGCGGGGGGGCGCAATGAGCAGTTCTTC.

The CDR3, as DNA: TGTGCCAGCAGCTTAGGGTGGAATGAGCAGTTCTTC. It codes for CASSLGWNEQFF. V and J are TRBV7-9 and TRBJ2-1; D unresolved. CDR1 is SEHNR, CDR2 FQNEAQ, per germline (reference sequence). V lost 1 base to trimming and J lost 7 bases, with 5 bases between them. CDR3 length: 12 amino acids.

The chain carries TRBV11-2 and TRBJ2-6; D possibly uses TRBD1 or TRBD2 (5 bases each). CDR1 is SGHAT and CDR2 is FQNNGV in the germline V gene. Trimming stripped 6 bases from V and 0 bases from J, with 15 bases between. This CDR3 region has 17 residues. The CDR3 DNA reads TGTGCCAGCAGGCTTCGCAGGGAGCACTCTGGGGCCAACGTCCTGACTTTC. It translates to CASRLRREHSGANVLTF.

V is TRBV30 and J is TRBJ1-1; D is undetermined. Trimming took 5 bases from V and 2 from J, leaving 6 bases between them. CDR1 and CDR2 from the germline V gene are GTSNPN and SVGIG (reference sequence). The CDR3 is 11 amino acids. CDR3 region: CAWGINTEAFF. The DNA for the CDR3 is TGTGCCTGGGGGATAAACACTGAAGCTTTCTTT.

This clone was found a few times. The chain's CDR3 is CASSQMVLTSSYEQYF. The CDR3 DNA reads as TGTGCCAGCAGTCAAATGGTCCTCACCAGCTCCTACGAGCAGTACTTC. The chain carries TRBV28 and TRBJ2-7; D is ambiguous. There are 16 residues in the CDR3. V lost 5 bases to trimming and J lost 0 bases, with 17 bases between them. Germline CDR1 reads MDHEN; CDR2 reads SYDVKM. Supplemented by reference TRBV28 and TRBJ2-7, the full variable domain reads DVKVTQSSRYLVKRTGEKVFLECVQDMDHENMFWYRQDPGLGLRLIYFSYDVKMKEKGDIPEGYSVSREKKERFSLILESASTNQTSMYLCASSQMVLTSSYEQYFGPGTRLTVT.

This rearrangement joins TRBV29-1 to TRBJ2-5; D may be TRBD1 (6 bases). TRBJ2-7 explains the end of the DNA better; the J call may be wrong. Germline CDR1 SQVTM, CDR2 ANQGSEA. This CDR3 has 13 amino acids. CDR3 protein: CSVEKDRPYEQYF. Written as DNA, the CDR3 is TGCAGCGTTGAAAAGGACAGACCCTACGAGCAGTACTTC.

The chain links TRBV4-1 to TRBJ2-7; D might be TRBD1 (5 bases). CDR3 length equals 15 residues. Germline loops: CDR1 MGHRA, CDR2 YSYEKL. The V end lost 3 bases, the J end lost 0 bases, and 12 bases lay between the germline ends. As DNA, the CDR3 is TGCGCCAGCAGCCAGCCAAACAGGAACTCCTACGAGCAGTACTTC. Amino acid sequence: CASSQPNRNSYEQYF.

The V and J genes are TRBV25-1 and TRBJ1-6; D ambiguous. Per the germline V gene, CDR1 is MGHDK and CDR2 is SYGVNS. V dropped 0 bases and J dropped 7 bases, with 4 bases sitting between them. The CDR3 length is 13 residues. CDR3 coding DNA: TGTGCCAGCAGTGAATACTTGAATTCACCCCTCCACTTT. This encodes CASSEYLNSPLHF.

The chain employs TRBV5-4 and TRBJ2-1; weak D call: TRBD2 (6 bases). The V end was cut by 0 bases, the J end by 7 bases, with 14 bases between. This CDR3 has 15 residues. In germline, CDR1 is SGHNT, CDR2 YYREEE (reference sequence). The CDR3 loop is CASSLAWGVRNEQFF. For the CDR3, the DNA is TGTGCCAGCAGCTTGGCCTGGGGGGTGAGAAATGAGCAGTTCTTC.

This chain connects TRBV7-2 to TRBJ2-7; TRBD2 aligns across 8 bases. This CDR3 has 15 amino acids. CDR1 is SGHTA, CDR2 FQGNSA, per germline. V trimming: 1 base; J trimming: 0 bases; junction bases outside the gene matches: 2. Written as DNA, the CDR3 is TGTGCCAGCAGCTTAGTTGGGACTAGCTCCTACGAGCAGTACTTC. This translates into CASSLVGTSSYEQYF.

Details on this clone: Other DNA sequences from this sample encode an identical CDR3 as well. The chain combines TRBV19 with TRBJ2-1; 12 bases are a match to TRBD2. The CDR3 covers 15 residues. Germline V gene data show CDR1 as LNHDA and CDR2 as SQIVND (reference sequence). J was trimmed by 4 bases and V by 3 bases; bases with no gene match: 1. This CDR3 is CASSIGLAGYNEQFF. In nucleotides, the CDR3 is TGTGCCAGTAGTATTGGACTAGCGGGGTACAATGAGCAGTTCTTC.

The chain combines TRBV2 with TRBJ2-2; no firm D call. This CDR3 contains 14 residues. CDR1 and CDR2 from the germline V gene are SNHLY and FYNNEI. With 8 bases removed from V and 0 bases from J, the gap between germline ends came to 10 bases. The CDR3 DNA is TGTGCCAGCGCGAACAGAGCGAACACCGGGGAGCTGTTTTTT. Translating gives CASANRANTGELFF. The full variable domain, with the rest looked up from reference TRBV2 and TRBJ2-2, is EPEVTQTPSHQVTQMGQEVILRCVPISNHLYFYWYRQILGQKVEFLVSFYNNEISEKSEIFDDQFSVERPDGSNFTLKIRSTKLEDSAMYFCASANRANTGELFFGEGSRLTVL.